Listed below are T cell receptor beta chains from one sample, sequenced in a study of fetal regulatory T cell absence and autoimmunity. Generated by immunoSEQ multiplex PCR, the TCRdb table keeps only in-frame clones and is missing some. Among about 43,000 clones listed, approximately 83% were seen once. The specimen sequenced was cord blood. Receptor source: a newborn boy with IPEX syndrome. CDR3s include the opening cysteine and the closing phenylalanine or tryptophan. Each record gives: clone size, D gene, V gene, J gene, CDR3 protein, CDR3 DNA. D genes are given only for firm matches. A clone size is listed for some rows: how often the clone was seen (once, few, many), or a class if it is expanded.

clone_size: .
d_call: TRBD1
v_call: TRBV7-9
j_call: TRBJ1-1
cdr3_aa: CASSLTGTGDKFMNTEAFF
cdr3_nt: TGTGCCAGCAGCTTAACCGGGACAGGAGACAAATTCATGAACACTGAAGCTTTCTTT

clone_size: .
d_call: TRBD1
v_call: TRBV19
j_call: TRBJ2-5
cdr3_aa: CASSIQGAMETQYF
cdr3_nt: TGTGCCAGTAGTATACAGGGGGCCATGGAGACCCAGTACTTC

clone_size: .
d_call: .
v_call: TRBV5-6
j_call: TRBJ2-1
cdr3_aa: CASSSGAYNEQFF
cdr3_nt: TGTGCCAGCAGCTCGGGTGCCTACAATGAGCAGTTCTTC

clone_size: once
d_call: .
v_call: TRBV11-3
j_call: TRBJ2-6
cdr3_aa: CASSPHGSSGANVLTF
cdr3_nt: TGTGCCAGCAGCCCGCACGGGAGCTCTGGGGCCAACGTCCTGACTTTC

clone_size: .
d_call: TRBD2
v_call: TRBV5-1
j_call: TRBJ2-3
cdr3_aa: CASSLVAGGTDTQYF
cdr3_nt: TGCGCCAGCAGCTTGGTAGCGGGGGGCACAGATACGCAGTATTTT

clone_size: .
d_call: TRBD2
v_call: TRBV2
j_call: TRBJ2-5
cdr3_aa: CASSQLAGRQETQYF
cdr3_nt: TGTGCCAGCAGTCAACTAGCGGGGAGACAAGAGACCCAGTACTTC

clone_size: .
d_call: TRBD1
v_call: TRBV10-3
j_call: TRBJ2-1
cdr3_aa: CAISDRDRGDNEQFF
cdr3_nt: TGTGCCATCAGTGACCGGGACAGGGGGGACAATGAGCAGTTCTTC

clone_size: .
d_call: TRBD2
v_call: TRBV7-9
j_call: TRBJ2-7
cdr3_aa: CASSLKESGRWYEQYF
cdr3_nt: TGTGCCAGCAGCTTAAAGGAGAGCGGGAGGTGGTACGAGCAGTACTTC

clone_size: .
d_call: TRBD1
v_call: TRBV7-2
j_call: TRBJ1-5
cdr3_aa: CASSSDRDGQPQHF
cdr3_nt: TGTGCCAGCAGTTCCGACAGGGATGGTCAGCCCCAGCATTTT

clone_size: .
d_call: .
v_call: TRBV6-6
j_call: TRBJ1-1
cdr3_aa: CASSSRADKTRAEAFF
cdr3_nt: TGTGCCAGCAGTTCCAGGGCCGATAAAACTCGGGCTGAAGCTTTCTTT

clone_size: .
d_call: TRBD1
v_call: TRBV10-3
j_call: TRBJ1-2
cdr3_aa: CAISPDRGRGYTF
cdr3_nt: TGTGCCATCAGCCCTGACAGGGGGCGCGGCTACACCTTC

clone_size: .
d_call: .
v_call: TRBV5-1
j_call: TRBJ1-3
cdr3_aa: CASSLAAVSGNTIYF
cdr3_nt: TGCGCCAGCAGCTTGGCGGCAGTCTCTGGAAACACCATATATTTT

clone_size: .
d_call: TRBD1
v_call: TRBV23-1
j_call: TRBJ2-7
cdr3_aa: CASRPIETGGYEQYF
cdr3_nt: TGCGCCAGCAGGCCTATCGAGACAGGGGGCTACGAGCAGTACTTC

clone_size: .
d_call: .
v_call: TRBV11-3
j_call: TRBJ2-5
cdr3_aa: CASSSRTAQETQYF
cdr3_nt: TGTGCCAGCAGCTCCAGGACAGCCCAAGAGACCCAGTACTTC

clone_size: .
d_call: .
v_call: TRBV5-1
j_call: TRBJ1-6
cdr3_aa: CASSLGGGVDSPLHF
cdr3_nt: TGCGCCAGCAGCCTTGGAGGGGGAGTGGACTCACCCCTCCACTTT

clone_size: .
d_call: TRBD1
v_call: TRBV2
j_call: TRBJ2-7
cdr3_aa: CASRTGEAYEQYF
cdr3_nt: TGTGCCAGCAGGACAGGGGAAGCCTACGAGCAGTACTTC

clone_size: .
d_call: TRBD1
v_call: TRBV6-5
j_call: TRBJ1-2
cdr3_aa: CASSPDRGHYGYTF
cdr3_nt: TGTGCCAGCAGTCCGGACAGGGGGCACTATGGCTACACCTTC

clone_size: .
d_call: .
v_call: TRBV4-1
j_call: TRBJ2-3
cdr3_aa: CASSQVITDTQYF
cdr3_nt: TGCGCCAGCAGCCAAGTGATCACAGATACGCAGTATTTT

clone_size: .
d_call: .
v_call: TRBV12-5
j_call: TRBJ1-1
cdr3_aa: CASGFRDTTEAFF
cdr3_nt: TGTGCTAGTGGTTTCCGGGACACCACTGAAGCTTTCTTT

clone_size: .
d_call: TRBD1
v_call: TRBV6-6
j_call: TRBJ2-5
cdr3_aa: CASSGSGTGFQETQYF
cdr3_nt: TGTGCCAGCAGTGGCTCCGGGACAGGGTTCCAAGAGACCCAGTACTTC

clone_size: few
d_call: TRBD1
v_call: TRBV11-2
j_call: TRBJ1-2
cdr3_aa: CASSSTGVGYTF
cdr3_nt: TGTGCCAGCAGCTCGACAGGGGTGGGCTACACCTTC

clone_size: .
d_call: TRBD1
v_call: TRBV4-3
j_call: TRBJ2-5
cdr3_aa: CASSPLTGQGETQYF
cdr3_nt: TGCGCCAGCAGCCCCCTGACAGGGCAAGGGGAGACCCAGTACTTC

clone_size: .
d_call: .
v_call: TRBV5-6
j_call: TRBJ2-3
cdr3_aa: CASSLGGTQYF
cdr3_nt: TGTGCCAGCAGCTTGGGGGGTACGCAGTATTTT

clone_size: .
d_call: TRBD1
v_call: TRBV27
j_call: TRBJ2-2
cdr3_aa: CASSVSGTGVTNTGELFF
cdr3_nt: TGTGCCAGCAGTGTCTCCGGGACAGGGGTGACGAACACCGGGGAGCTGTTTTTT

clone_size: .
d_call: TRBD2
v_call: TRBV18
j_call: TRBJ2-3
cdr3_aa: CASSQLAGGVTDTQYF
cdr3_nt: TGTGCCAGCTCCCAACTAGCGGGGGGTGTCACAGATACGCAGTATTTT

clone_size: .
d_call: TRBD2
v_call: TRBV4-1
j_call: TRBJ2-1
cdr3_aa: CASSPRDYPSIEFF
cdr3_nt: TGCGCCAGCAGCCCCCGGGACTACCCTTCAATTGAGTTCTTC

clone_size: .
d_call: .
v_call: TRBV7-6
j_call: TRBJ1-3
cdr3_aa: CASSLEGSGNTIYF
cdr3_nt: TGTGCCAGCAGCTTAGAGGGATCGGGAAACACCATATATTTT

clone_size: .
d_call: TRBD1
v_call: TRBV10-1
j_call: TRBJ2-2
cdr3_aa: CASSEDRGTGELFF
cdr3_nt: TGCGCCAGCAGTGAGGACAGGGGGACCGGGGAGCTGTTTTTT

clone_size: once
d_call: TRBD2
v_call: TRBV11-2
j_call: TRBJ2-3
cdr3_aa: CASSLVAGGPDTQYF
cdr3_nt: TGTGCCAGCAGCTTAGTAGCGGGGGGGCCAGATACGCAGTATTTT

clone_size: .
d_call: .
v_call: TRBV7-5
j_call: TRBJ2-5
cdr3_aa: CVRSAGPSFRGRKTQYF
cdr3_nt: TGTGTCAGAAGCGCGGGACCTAGTTTTAGGGGCCGGAAGACCCAGTACTTC

clone_size: .
d_call: .
v_call: TRBV15
j_call: TRBJ2-2
cdr3_aa: CATSRVDTGELFF
cdr3_nt: TGTGCCACCAGCAGAGTAGACACCGGGGAGCTGTTTTTT

clone_size: .
d_call: .
v_call: TRBV19
j_call: TRBJ2-3
cdr3_aa: CASRPLSRGVTDTQYF
cdr3_nt: TGTGCCAGTAGACCGCTCTCGCGGGGAGTCACAGATACGCAGTATTTT

clone_size: .
d_call: .
v_call: TRBV6-1
j_call: TRBJ2-3
cdr3_aa: CASSGPLGGDTQYF
cdr3_nt: TGTGCCAGCAGTGGGCCCTTGGGGGGAGATACGCAGTATTTT

clone_size: .
d_call: .
v_call: TRBV4-2
j_call: TRBJ2-1
cdr3_aa: CASSQDRSSGSYNEQFF
cdr3_nt: TGTGCCAGCAGCCAAGACCGCAGTTCGGGATCCTACAATGAGCAGTTCTTC

clone_size: .
d_call: .
v_call: TRBV7-2
j_call: TRBJ2-2
cdr3_aa: CASSLDRAVTGELFF
cdr3_nt: TGTGCCAGCAGCTTAGACAGGGCGGTCACCGGGGAGCTGTTTTTT

clone_size: .
d_call: .
v_call: TRBV7-9
j_call: TRBJ2-7
cdr3_aa: CASSLEPGTYEQYF
cdr3_nt: TGTGCCAGCAGCTTAGAGCCGGGCACCTACGAGCAGTACTTC

clone_size: few
d_call: .
v_call: TRBV5-1
j_call: TRBJ2-7
cdr3_aa: CASSLVASYEQYF
cdr3_nt: TGCGCCAGCAGCTTGGTAGCAAGCTACGAGCAGTACTTC

clone_size: once
d_call: TRBD1
v_call: TRBV29-1
j_call: TRBJ2-3
cdr3_aa: CSAAMDRGRVDTQYF
cdr3_nt: TGCAGCGCCGCGATGGACAGGGGGCGTGTAGATACGCAGTATTTT

clone_size: .
d_call: .
v_call: TRBV19
j_call: TRBJ1-2
cdr3_aa: CASSPGPYYGYTF
cdr3_nt: TGTGCCAGTAGTCCGGGTCCATACTATGGCTACACCTTC

clone_size: .
d_call: .
v_call: TRBV2
j_call: TRBJ1-3
cdr3_aa: CASRPLDSGNTIYF
cdr3_nt: TGTGCCAGCAGGCCGTTAGACTCTGGAAACACCATATATTTT

clone_size: once
d_call: .
v_call: TRBV4-1
j_call: TRBJ1-4
cdr3_aa: CASSPSTGGTNEKLFF
cdr3_nt: TGCGCCAGCAGCCCTAGCACGGGTGGAACTAATGAAAAACTGTTTTTT